Sequencing of this T cell receptor (beta chain) was carried out in a study of shared clonotypes between healthy human individuals. For the study at large: Donors, aged 18 to 49, were a couple of women and a few men. CD4 naive and CD4 memory each took three plates per donor, while CD8 naive took two and CD8 memory one. Study outcomes and limitations: Sharing across four donors was highest in naive CD4 (approximately 5%) and lowest in memory CD8 (0.4%).

This clone has only one observation. No antigen is known for it. Clones were sequenced by immunoSEQ multiplex PCR, and TCRdb holds only the in-frame ones, with some missing. This table has about 590,000 clones, around 95% appearing once. Germline V gene data show CDR1 as LNHDA and CDR2 as SQIVND (reference sequence). Trimming removed 1 base from V and 6 bases from J, with 9 bases in between. This CDR3 has 13 amino acids. CD8 cells regarded as naive lacked CD45RO, were positively chosen for CCR7, and omitted terminally differentiated effector memory CD45RA+ cells. All the donors were Caucasian adults who lived in Nashville, Tennessee.

This receptor was identified in a woman in her 30s in good health. The genes are TRBV19 and TRBJ1-1; no firm D call. The sample consisted of naive CD8+ T cells sorted from blood. CDR3 loop: CASSIAEFAEAFF. CDR3 coding DNA: TGTGCCAGTAGTATAGCTGAATTCGCTGAAGCTTTCTTT.